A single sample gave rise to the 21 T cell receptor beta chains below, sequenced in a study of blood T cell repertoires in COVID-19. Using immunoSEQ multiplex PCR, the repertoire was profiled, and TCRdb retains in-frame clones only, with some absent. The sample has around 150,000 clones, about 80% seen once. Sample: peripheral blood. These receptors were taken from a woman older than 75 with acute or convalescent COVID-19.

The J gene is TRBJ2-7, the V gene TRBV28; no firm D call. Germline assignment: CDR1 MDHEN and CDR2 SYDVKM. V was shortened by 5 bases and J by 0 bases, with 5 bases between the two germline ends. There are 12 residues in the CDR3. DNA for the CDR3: TGTGCCAGCAGTCCCAGCTCCTACGAGCAGTACTTC. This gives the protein CASSPSSYEQYF.

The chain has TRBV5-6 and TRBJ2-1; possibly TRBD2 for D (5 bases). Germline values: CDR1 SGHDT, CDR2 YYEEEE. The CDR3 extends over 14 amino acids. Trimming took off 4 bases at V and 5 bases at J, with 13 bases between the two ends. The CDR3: CASSNPRVHNEQFF. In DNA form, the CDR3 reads TGTGCCAGCAGCAACCCGAGGGTTCACAATGAGCAGTTCTTC.

In DNA form, the CDR3 reads TGTGCCAGCAGCTCCCGACAGGGTATGAACACTGAAGCTTTCTTT. This encodes CASSSRQGMNTEAFF. The rearrangement joins TRBV7-6 to TRBJ1-1; TRBD1 matches 7 bases. With 4 bases clipped from V and 0 bases from J, the junction kept 5 bases outside the gene matches. Germline V CDR1 and CDR2: SGHVS, FNYEAQ. This CDR3 contains 15 residues.

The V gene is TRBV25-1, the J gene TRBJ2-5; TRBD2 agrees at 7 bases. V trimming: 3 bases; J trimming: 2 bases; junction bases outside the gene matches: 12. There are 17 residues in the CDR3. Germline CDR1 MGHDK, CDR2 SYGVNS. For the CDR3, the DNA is TGTGCCAGCAGTGACCCCCTTGAAGCGGGGTTACAAGAGACCCAGTACTTC. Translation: CASSDPLEAGLQETQYF.

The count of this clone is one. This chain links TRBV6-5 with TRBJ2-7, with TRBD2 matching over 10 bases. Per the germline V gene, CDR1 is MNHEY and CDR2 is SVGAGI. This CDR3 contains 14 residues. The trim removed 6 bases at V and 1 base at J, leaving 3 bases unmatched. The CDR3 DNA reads TGTGCCAGCAGAACTAGCGGGGATTCCTACGAGCAGTACTTC. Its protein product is CASRTSGDSYEQYF.

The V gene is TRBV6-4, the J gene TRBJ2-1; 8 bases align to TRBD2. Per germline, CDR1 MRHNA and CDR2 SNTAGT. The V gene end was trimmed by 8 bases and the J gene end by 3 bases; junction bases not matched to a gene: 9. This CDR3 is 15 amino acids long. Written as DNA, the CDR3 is TGTGCCAGCCCTTTTATAGCGGGGTACTACAATGAGCAGTTCTTC. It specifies CASPFIAGYYNEQFF.

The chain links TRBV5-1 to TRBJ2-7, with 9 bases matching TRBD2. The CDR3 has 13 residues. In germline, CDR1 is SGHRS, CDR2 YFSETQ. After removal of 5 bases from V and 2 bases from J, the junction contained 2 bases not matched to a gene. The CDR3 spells CASRAGGTYEQYF. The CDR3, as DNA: TGCGCCAGCAGAGCGGGGGGTACCTACGAGCAGTACTTC.

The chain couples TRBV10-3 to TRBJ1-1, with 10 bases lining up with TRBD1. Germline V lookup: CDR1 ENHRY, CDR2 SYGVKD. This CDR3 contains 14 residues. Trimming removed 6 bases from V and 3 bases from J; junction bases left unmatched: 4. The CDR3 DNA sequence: TGTGCCATCAGGGGACAGGGGTTTGACACTGAAGCTTTCTTT. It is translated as CAIRGQGFDTEAFF.

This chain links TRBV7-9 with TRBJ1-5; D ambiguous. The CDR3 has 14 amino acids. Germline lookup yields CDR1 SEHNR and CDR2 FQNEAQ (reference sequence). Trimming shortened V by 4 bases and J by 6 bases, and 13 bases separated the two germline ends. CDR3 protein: CASSSDLGSQPQHF. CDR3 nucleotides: TGTGCCAGCAGCTCCGACTTGGGGAGTCAGCCCCAGCATTTT. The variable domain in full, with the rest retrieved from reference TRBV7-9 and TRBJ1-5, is DTGVSQNPRHKITKRGQNVTFRCDPISEHNRLYWYRQTLGQGPEFLTYFQNEAQLEKSRLLSDRFSAERPKGSFSTLEIQRTEQGDSAMYLCASSSDLGSQPQHFGDGTRLSIL.

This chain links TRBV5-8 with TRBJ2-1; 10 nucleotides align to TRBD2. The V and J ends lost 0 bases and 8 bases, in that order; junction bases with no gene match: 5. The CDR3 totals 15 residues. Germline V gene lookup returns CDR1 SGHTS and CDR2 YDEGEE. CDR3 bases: TGTGCCAGCAGCTTGGGGTCTAGCGGGAGATATGAGCAGTTCTTC. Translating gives CASSLGSSGRYEQFF. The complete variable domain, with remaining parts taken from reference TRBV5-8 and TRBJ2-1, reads EAGVTQSPTHLIKTRGQQATLRCSPISGHTSVYWYQQALGLGLQFLLWYDEGEERNRGNFPPRFSGRQFPNYSSELNVNALELEDSALYLCASSLGSSGRYEQFFGPGTRLTVL.

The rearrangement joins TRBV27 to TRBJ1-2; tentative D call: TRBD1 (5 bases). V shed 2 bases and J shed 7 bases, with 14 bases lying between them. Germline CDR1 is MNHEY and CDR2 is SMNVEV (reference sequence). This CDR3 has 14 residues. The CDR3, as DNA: TGTGCCAGCAGTTTAAACGCAGGGCTGGGTGGCTACACCTTC. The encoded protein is CASSLNAGLGGYTF.

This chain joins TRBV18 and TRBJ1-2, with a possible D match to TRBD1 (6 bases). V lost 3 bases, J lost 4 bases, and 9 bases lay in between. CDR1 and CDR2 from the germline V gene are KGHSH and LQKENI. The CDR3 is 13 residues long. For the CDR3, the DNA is TGTGCCAGCTCACCCGACAGGCTCTATGGCTACACCTTC. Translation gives CASSPDRLYGYTF. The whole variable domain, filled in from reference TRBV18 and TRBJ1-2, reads NAGVMQNPRHLVRRRGQEARLRCSPMKGHSHVYWYRQLPEEGLKFMVYLQKENIIDESGMPKERFSAEFPKEGPSILRIQQVVRGDSAAYFCASSPDRLYGYTFGSGTRLTVV.

CDR3 coding DNA: TGTGCCAGCAGCCAAGATCAATCGCGGGCAGGGGCACATTCACCCCTCCACTTT. Its protein is CASSQDQSRAGAHSPLHF. The rearrangement uses TRBV4-2 and TRBJ1-6; D is possibly TRBD1 (6 bases). There are 18 residues in the CDR3. The V and J ends lost 0 bases and 8 bases respectively, with 20 bases between them. The germline gives CDR1 LGHNA, CDR2 YNFKEQ.

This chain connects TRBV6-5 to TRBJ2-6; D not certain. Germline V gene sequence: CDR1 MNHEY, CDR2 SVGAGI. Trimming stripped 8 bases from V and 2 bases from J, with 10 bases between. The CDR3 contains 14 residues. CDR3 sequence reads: CASGWFAGANVLTF. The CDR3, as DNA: TGTGCCAGCGGCTGGTTTGCTGGGGCCAACGTCCTGACTTTC.

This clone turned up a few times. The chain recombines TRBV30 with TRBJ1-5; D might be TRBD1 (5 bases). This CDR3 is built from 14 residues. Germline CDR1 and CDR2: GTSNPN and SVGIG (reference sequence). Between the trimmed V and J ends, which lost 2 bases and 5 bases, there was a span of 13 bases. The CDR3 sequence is CAWSFTAGDQPQHF. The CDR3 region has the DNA TGTGCCTGGAGTTTTACGGCGGGGGATCAGCCCCAGCATTTT. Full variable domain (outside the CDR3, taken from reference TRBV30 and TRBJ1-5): SQTIHQWPATLVQPVGSPLSLECTVEGTSNPNLYWYRQAAGRGLQLLFYSVGIGQISSEVPQNLSASRPQDRQFILSSKKLLLSDSGFYLCAWSFTAGDQPQHFGDGTRLSIL.

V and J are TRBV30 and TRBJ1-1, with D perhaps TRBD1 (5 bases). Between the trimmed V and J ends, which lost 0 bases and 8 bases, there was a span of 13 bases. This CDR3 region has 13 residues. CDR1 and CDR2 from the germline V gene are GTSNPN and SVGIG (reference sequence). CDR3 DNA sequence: TGTGCCTGGAGTGTCGCCCAGGGAGGCGAAGCTTTCTTT. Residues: CAWSVAQGGEAFF.

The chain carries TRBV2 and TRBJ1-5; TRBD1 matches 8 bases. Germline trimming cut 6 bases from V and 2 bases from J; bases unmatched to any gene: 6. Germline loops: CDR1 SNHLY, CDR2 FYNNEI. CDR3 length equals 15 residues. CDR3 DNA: TGTGCCAGCAGCGGTGACAGGGGTGGCAATCAGCCCCAGCATTTT. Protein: CASSGDRGGNQPQHF.

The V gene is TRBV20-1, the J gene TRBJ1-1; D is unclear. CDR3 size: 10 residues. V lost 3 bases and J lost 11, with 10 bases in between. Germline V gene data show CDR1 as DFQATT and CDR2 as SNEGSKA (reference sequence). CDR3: CSASAERAFF. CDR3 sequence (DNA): TGCAGTGCTAGTGCGGAGCGCGCTTTCTTT.

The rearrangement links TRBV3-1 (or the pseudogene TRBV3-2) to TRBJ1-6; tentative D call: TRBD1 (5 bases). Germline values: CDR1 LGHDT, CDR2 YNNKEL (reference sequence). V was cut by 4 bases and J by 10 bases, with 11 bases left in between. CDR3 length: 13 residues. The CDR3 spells CASSPRGDSPLHF. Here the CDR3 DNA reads TGTGCCAGCAGCCCACGGGGGGACTCACCCCTCCACTTT.

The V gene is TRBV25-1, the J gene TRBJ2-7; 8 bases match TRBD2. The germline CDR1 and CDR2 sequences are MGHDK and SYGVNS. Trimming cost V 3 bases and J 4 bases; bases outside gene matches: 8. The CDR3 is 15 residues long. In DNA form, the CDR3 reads TGTGCCAGCAGTGACGGGGGGGCGCGGGTTTACGAGCAGTACTTC. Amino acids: CASSDGGARVYEQYF.

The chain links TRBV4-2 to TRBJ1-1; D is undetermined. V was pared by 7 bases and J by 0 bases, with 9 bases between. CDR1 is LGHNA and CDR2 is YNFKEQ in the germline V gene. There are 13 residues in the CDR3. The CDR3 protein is CASTSSLNTEAFF. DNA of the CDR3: TGTGCCAGCACCTCAAGCTTGAACACTGAAGCTTTCTTT.